This T cell receptor (beta chain) came from a study of regulatory T cells in long-lasting Graves disease. The wider study: The definition of persistent Graves' disease was over 5 years of antithyroid drugs with positive TSH receptor antibodies.

V gave up 7 bases and J gave up 1 base; unmatched junction bases: 7. This CDR3 is built from 15 residues. Germline V gives CDR1 MNHEY, CDR2 SVGEGT. Sequencing libraries for TCR beta were prepared with iRepertoire HTBI primers and Arm-PCR of CDR3 regions. Per the original data handling: Among the samples, 60 or so TRBV and 13 to 15 TRBJ segments were identified. TCRdb reanalysed the multiplex PCR reads using MiXCR and keeps one entry per CDR3 protein. These V and J calls are TCRdb output, not the study's own analysis. The table records approximately 690,000 distinct CDR3 sequences, roughly 30% of them present only once. Time point defined: persistent/refractory GD, antithyroid drugs over 5 years with positive TRAb. The TCR library used RNA extracted from PBMCs. This clonotype was recorded at least ten times. The antigen remains undetermined. General study points: Lower TCR diversity characterized persistent Graves' patients relative to newly diagnosed patients. New patients shared 950 to 1,000 public clonotypes, fewer than the approximately 2,700 shared by persistent patients.

Here the sequenced sample was peripheral blood mononuclear cells (PBMCs), taken when the disease was refractory, from a patient treated with antithyroid drugs. This TCR was sampled from a female donor with Graves disease. This chain links TRBV6-2 or TRBV6-3 with TRBJ2-5; 9 nucleotides align to TRBD1. The CDR3 here is CASIDRGGPQETQYF. The DNA of the CDR3 is TGTGCCAGCATCGACAGGGGGGGACCCCAAGAGACCCAGTACTTC.